The source of this T cell receptor (beta chain) is a study of blood T cells in healthy people across ages. A second about 7 to 12 cycle PCR used barcoded and J-beta primers. MiXCR was run by TCRdb on the 5' RACE reads, yielding one entry per CDR3 protein. The sample records roughly 2 million distinct CDR3 sequences, roughly 49% being singletons. The draw of peripheral blood yielded approximately 11 milliliters from each donor. At least 6.5 million PBMCs were isolated per sample. The TCR sequence derives from a woman aged 40-49 years in good health. Material: blood.

CDR3 nucleotides: TGTGCCAGTTCTAGGCCTTCGCTCTCCTACGAGCAGTACTTC. Encoded protein: CASSRPSLSYEQYF. The rearrangement joins TRBV19 to TRBJ2-7; no clear D. V shed 8 bases and J shed 0 bases, with 14 bases lying between them. Per germline, CDR1 LNHDA and CDR2 SQIVND (reference sequence). The CDR3 is made up of 14 amino acids.